The source of this T cell receptor beta chain is a study of blood T cell repertoires in COVID-19. Study-level information: From the United States, Italy and Spain came samples of acute and convalescent COVID-19.

Individuals aged 18 to 89 years were recruited from 24 US areas. Produced via immunoSEQ multiplex PCR; TCRdb's table is partial and in-frame only. The table has roughly 220,000 clones, 80% to 85% seen once. Per germline, CDR1 SGHVS and CDR2 FQNEAQ. The CDR3 is made up of 16 amino acids. V lost 3 bases and J 7 bases, leaving 19 bases between the germline ends. Sequenced sample: PBMCs or T cells enriched from blood (not recorded which). This clonotype was sampled from a woman between 40 and 55 years old who had recovered from COVID-19. The chain has TRBV7-8 and TRBJ2-1, with a possible D match to TRBD2 (6 bases). CDR3 sequence: CASSFYTGEGGNEQFF. CDR3 in DNA: TGTGCCAGCAGCTTTTACACGGGAGAAGGTGGGAATGAGCAGTTCTTC.